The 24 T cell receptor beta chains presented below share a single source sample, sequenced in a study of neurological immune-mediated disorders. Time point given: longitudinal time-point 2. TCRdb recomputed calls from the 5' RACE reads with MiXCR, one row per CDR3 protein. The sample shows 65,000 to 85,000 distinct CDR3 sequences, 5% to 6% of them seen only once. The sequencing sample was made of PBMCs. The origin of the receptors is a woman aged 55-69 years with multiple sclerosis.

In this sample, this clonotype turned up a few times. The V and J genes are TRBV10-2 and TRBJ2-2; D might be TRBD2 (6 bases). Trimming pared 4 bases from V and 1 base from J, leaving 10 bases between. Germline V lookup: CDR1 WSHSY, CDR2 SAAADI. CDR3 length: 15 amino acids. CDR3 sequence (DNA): TGCGCCAGCAGTGCCGGGACTTGGAACACCGGGGAGCTGTTTTTT. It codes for CASSAGTWNTGELFF.

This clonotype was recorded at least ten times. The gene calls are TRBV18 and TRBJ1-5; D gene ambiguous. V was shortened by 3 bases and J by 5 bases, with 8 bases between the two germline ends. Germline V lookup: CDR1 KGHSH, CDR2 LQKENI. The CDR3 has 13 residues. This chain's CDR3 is CASSPADYQPQHF. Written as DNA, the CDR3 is TGTGCCAGCTCACCGGCAGATTATCAGCCCCAGCATTTT.

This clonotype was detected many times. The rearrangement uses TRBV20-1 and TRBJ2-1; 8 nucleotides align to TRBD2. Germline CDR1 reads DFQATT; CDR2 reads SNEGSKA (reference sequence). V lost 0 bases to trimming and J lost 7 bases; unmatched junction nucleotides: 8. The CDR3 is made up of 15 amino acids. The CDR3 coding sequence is TGCAGTGCTAGAGAGGGACTAGGGGGACTAAATGAGCAGTTCTTC. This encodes CSAREGLGGLNEQFF.

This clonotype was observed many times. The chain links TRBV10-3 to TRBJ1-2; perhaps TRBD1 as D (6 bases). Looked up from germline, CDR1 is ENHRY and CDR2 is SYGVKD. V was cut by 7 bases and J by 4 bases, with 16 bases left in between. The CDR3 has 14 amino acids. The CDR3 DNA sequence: TGTGCCATCAAATCTTCGGACAGCGGCTATGGCTACACCTTC. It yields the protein CAIKSSDSGYGYTF.

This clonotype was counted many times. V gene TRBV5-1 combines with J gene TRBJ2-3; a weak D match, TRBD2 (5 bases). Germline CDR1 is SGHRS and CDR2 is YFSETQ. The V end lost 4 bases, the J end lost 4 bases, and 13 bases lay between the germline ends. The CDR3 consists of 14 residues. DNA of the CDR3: TGCGCCAGCAGCCAGGCCGGAGGTCCAGATACGCAGTATTTT. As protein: CASSQAGGPDTQYF.

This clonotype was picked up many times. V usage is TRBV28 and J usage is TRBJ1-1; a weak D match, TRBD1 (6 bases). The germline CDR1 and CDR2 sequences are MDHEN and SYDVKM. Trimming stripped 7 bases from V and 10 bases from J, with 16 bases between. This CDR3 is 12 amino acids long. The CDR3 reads CASTPGAVGAFF. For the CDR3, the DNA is TGTGCCAGCACTCCAGGGGCAGTTGGAGCTTTCTTT.

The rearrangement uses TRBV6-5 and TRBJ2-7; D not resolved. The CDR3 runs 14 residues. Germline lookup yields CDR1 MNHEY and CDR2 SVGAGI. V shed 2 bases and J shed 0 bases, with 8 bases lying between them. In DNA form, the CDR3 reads TGTGCCAGCAGTTACACACTTAACTCCTACGAGCAGTACTTC. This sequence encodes CASSYTLNSYEQYF.

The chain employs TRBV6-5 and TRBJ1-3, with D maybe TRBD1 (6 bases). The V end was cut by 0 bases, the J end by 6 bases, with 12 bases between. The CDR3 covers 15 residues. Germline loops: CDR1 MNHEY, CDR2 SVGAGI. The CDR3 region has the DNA TGTGCCAGCAGTTACTCTCCAGGGGCGGTAAACACCATATATTTT. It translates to CASSYSPGAVNTIYF.

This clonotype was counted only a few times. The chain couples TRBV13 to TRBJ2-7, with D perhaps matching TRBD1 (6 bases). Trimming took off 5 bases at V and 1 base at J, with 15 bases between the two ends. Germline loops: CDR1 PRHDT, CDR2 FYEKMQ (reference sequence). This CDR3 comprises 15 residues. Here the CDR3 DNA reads TGTGCCAGCAGCCTACAGGGTCCCTCTTCCTACGAGCAGTACTTC. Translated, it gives CASSLQGPSSYEQYF.

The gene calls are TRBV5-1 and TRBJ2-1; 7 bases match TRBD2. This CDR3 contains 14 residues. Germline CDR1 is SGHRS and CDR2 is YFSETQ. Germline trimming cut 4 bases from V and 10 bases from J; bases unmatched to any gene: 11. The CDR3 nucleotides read TGCGCCAGCAGCCCTCAACTCACTAGCGACGAGCAGTTCTTC. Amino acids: CASSPQLTSDEQFF.

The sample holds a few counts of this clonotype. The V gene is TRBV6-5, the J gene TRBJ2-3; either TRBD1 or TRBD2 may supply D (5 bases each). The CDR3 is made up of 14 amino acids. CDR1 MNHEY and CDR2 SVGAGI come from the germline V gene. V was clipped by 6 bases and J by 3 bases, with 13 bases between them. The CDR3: CASSHRGATDTQYF. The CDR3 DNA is TGTGCCAGCAGCCACAGAGGGGCAACAGATACGCAGTATTTT.

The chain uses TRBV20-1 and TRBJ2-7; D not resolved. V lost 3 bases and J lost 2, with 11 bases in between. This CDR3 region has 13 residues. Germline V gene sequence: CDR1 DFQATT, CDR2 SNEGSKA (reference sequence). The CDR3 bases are TGCAGTGCTAGGGGTATCGCGGCCTACGAGCAGTACTTC. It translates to CSARGIAAYEQYF.

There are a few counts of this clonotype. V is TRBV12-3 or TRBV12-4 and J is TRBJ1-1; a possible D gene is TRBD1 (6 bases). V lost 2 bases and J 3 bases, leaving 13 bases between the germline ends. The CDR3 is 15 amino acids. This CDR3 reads CASSLSGEVHTEAFF. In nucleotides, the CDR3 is TGTGCCAGCAGTTTATCAGGGGAAGTTCACACTGAAGCTTTCTTT.

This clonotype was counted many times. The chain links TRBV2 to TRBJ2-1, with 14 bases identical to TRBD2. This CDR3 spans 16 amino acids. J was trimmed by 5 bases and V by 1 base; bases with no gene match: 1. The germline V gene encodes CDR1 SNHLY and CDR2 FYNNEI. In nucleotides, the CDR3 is TGTGCCAGCAGTGAAGAGACTAGCGGGGGGGACAATGAGCAGTTCTTC. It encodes CASSEETSGGDNEQFF.

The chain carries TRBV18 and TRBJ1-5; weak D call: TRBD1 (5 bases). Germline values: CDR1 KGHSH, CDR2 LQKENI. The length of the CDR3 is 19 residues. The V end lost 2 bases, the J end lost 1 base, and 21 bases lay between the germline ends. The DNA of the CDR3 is TGTGCCAGCTCACCAGGGGCCCGTTCTTCTGGTGGGAGCAATCAGCCCCAGCATTTT. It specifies CASSPGARSSGGSNQPQHF. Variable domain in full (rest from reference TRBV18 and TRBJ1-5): NAGVMQNPRHLVRRRGQEARLRCSPMKGHSHVYWYRQLPEEGLKFMVYLQKENIIDESGMPKERFSAEFPKEGPSILRIQQVVRGDSAAYFCASSPGARSSGGSNQPQHFGDGTRLSIL.

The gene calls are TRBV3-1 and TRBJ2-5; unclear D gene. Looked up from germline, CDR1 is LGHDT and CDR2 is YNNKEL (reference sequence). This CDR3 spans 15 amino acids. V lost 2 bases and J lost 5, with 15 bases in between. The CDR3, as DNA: TGTGCCAGCAGCCAACAGGTACGGCCCATGGAGACCCAGTACTTC. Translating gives CASSQQVRPMETQYF.

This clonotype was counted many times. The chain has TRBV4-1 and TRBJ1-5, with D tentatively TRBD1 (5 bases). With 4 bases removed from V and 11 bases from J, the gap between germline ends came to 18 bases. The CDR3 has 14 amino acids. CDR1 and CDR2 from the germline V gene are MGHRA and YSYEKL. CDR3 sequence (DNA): TGCGCCAGCAGCCTTTCGGACACACCCAGCGCCCAGCATTTT. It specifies CASSLSDTPSAQHF.

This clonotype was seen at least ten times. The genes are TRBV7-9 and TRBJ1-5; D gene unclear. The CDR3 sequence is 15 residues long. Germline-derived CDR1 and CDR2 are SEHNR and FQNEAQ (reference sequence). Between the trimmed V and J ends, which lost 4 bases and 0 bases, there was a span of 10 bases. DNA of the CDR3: TGTGCCAGCAGCTACGACCGGGATAGCAATCAGCCCCAGCATTTT. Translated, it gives CASSYDRDSNQPQHF.

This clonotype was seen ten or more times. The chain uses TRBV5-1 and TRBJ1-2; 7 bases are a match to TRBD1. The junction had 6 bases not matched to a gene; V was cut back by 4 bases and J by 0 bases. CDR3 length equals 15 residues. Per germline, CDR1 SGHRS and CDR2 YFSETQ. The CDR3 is CASSPLDRPNYGYTF. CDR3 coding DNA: TGCGCCAGCAGCCCGTTGGACAGGCCTAACTATGGCTACACCTTC.

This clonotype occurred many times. Here the CDR3 reads CSVEYRRGVGGHRYTF. In nucleotides, the CDR3 is TGCAGCGTTGAATATCGTCGTGGGGTGGGGGGCCATCGCTACACCTTC. This sequence joins TRBV29-1 and TRBJ1-2; D may be TRBD1 (6 bases). Germline V gene sequence: CDR1 SQVTM, CDR2 ANQGSEA. CDR3 length: 16 amino acids. Trimming removed 2 bases from V and 9 bases from J, with 25 bases in between.

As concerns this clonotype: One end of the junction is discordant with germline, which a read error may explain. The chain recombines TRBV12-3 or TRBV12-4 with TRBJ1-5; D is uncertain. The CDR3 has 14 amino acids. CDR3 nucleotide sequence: TGTGCCAGCAGTTTAAGGGTAGGCAATCGGCCCCAGCATTTT. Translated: CASSLRVGNRPQHF.

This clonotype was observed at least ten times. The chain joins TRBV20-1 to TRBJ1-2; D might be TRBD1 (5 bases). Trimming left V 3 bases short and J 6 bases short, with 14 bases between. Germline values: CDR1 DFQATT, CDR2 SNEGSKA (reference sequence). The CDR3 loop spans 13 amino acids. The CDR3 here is CSAREGTLDGYTF. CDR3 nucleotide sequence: TGCAGTGCTAGGGAAGGGACTTTGGATGGCTACACCTTC.

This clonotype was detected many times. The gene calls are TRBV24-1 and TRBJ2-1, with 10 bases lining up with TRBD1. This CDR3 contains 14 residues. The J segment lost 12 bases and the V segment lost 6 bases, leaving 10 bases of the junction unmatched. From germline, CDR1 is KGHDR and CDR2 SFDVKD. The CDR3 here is CATSPGQGYSWQFF. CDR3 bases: TGTGCCACCAGTCCGGGACAGGGGTATTCGTGGCAGTTCTTC.

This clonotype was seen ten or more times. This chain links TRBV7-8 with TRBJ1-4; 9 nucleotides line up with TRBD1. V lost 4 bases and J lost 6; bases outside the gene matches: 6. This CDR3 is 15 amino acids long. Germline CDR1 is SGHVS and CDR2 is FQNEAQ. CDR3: CASSYYRDRDEKLFF. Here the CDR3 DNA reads TGTGCCAGCAGCTACTACCGGGACAGGGATGAAAAACTGTTTTTT.